The 30 T cell receptor beta chains below were found in one sample sequenced in a study of blood T cell repertoires in COVID-19. TCRdb's copy holds only in-frame clones and misses some; the assay was immunoSEQ multiplex PCR. The profile shows 60,000 to 75,000 clones, 82% of them singletons. Source material: peripheral blood. The source is a human donor in a cohort sampled during active COVID-19.

The gene calls are TRBV18 and TRBJ1-2, with 7 bases aligning to TRBD1. J was trimmed by 8 bases and V by 4 bases; bases with no gene match: 10. Germline V CDR1 and CDR2: KGHSH, LQKENI. The length of the CDR3 is 14 residues. CDR3 DNA: TGTGCCAGCTCACAGGGGGCTGGGGCCTGGGGCTACACCTTC. Translated: CASSQGAGAWGYTF.

The gene calls are TRBV5-4 and TRBJ1-2; D remains unclear. Trimming cost V 2 bases and J 4 bases, with 6 bases left between them. The germline gives CDR1 SGHNT, CDR2 YYREEE (reference sequence). The CDR3 runs to 12 residues. CDR3 coding DNA: TGTGCCAGCAGCTTACAAAGCTATGGCTACACCTTC. Translating gives CASSLQSYGYTF.

The J gene is TRBJ2-6, the V gene TRBV28; D may be TRBD1 (6 bases). Germline CDR1 MDHEN, CDR2 SYDVKM. The V end lost 5 bases, the J end lost 2 bases, and 10 bases lay between the germline ends. CDR3 length: 15 amino acids. The CDR3 DNA sequence: TGTGCCAGCAGTGTCAGGGGAGCTGGGGCCAACGTCCTGACTTTC. Its translation is CASSVRGAGANVLTF. The variable domain in full, completed from reference TRBV28 and TRBJ2-6, reads DVKVTQSSRYLVKRTGEKVFLECVQDMDHENMFWYRQDPGLGLRLIYFSYDVKMKEKGDIPEGYSVSREKKERFSLILESASTNQTSMYLCASSVRGAGANVLTFGAGSRLTVL.

This sequence joins TRBV24-1 and TRBJ2-1, with a tentative D call TRBD2 (5 bases). V shed 4 bases and J shed 0 bases, with 12 bases lying between them. The germline V gene encodes CDR1 KGHDR and CDR2 SFDVKD. The CDR3 is 16 residues long. The CDR3 loop reads CATSDPDGNSYNEQFF. The CDR3 region has the DNA TGTGCCACCAGTGACCCCGACGGGAACTCCTACAATGAGCAGTTCTTC.

This clone is a singleton in its sample. The V and J genes are TRBV7-2 and TRBJ2-3, with D tentatively TRBD1 (5 bases). Germline values: CDR1 SGHTA, CDR2 FQGNSA. CDR3 length: 14 amino acids. Trimming removed 4 bases from V and 0 bases from J, with 8 bases in between. DNA for the CDR3: TGTGCCAGCAGCTGGGGCTCTAGCACAGATACGCAGTATTTT. Amino acid sequence: CASSWGSSTDTQYF.

The chain links TRBV30 to TRBJ2-1; 9 bases match TRBD1. Per germline, CDR1 GTSNPN and CDR2 SVGIG (reference sequence). This CDR3 has 19 residues. V gave up 0 bases and J gave up 4 bases; unmatched junction bases: 16. The CDR3 protein is CAWSVRNRGLPTTYNEQFF. As DNA, the CDR3 is TGTGCCTGGAGTGTACGGAACAGGGGGCTACCAACGACTTACAATGAGCAGTTCTTC. Complete variable domain (other parts from reference TRBV30 and TRBJ2-1): SQTIHQWPATLVQPVGSPLSLECTVEGTSNPNLYWYRQAAGRGLQLLFYSVGIGQISSEVPQNLSASRPQDRQFILSSKKLLLSDSGFYLCAWSVRNRGLPTTYNEQFFGPGTRLTVL.

The gene calls are TRBV6-1 and TRBJ2-7; 8 positions match TRBD1. Germline V gives CDR1 MNHNS, CDR2 SASEGT. V shed 3 bases and J 5 bases; nucleotides not matched to a gene: 6. CDR3 length equals 14 residues. CDR3 loop: CASSDLETGDEQYV. The CDR3, as DNA: TGTGCCAGCAGTGATCTTGAGACAGGGGACGAGCAGTACGTC.

The chain uses TRBV10-3 and TRBJ1-1; no firm D call. Trimming cost V 4 bases and J 6 bases, with 15 bases left between them. CDR1 and CDR2 from the germline V gene are ENHRY and SYGVKD. This CDR3 spans 14 amino acids. The CDR3 nucleotides read TGTGCCATCAGTGGTTCCAGGCGGGAGCCTGAAGCTTTCTTT. Translating it yields CAISGSRREPEAFF.

The chain joins TRBV30 to TRBJ1-1, with D uncertain. Germline V gene lookup returns CDR1 GTSNPN and CDR2 SVGIG (reference sequence). V gave up 5 bases and J gave up 0 bases, with 7 bases separating them. This CDR3 has 12 amino acids. CDR3 nucleotides: TGTGCCTGGGATCCCATGAACACTGAAGCTTTCTTT. Its translation is CAWDPMNTEAFF.

The V call is TRBV19, the J call TRBJ2-1; 7 bases line up with TRBD2. This CDR3 is 15 amino acids long. Looked up from germline, CDR1 is LNHDA and CDR2 is SQIVND (reference sequence). Losses at the gene ends were 2 bases for V and 3 bases for J; bases not matched to a gene: 4. CDR3 in DNA: TGTGCCAGTAGTATACCACCGGGAGGCTACAATGAGCAGTTCTTC. Translating gives CASSIPPGGYNEQFF.

This chain connects TRBV5-8 to TRBJ2-5; D is uncertain. CDR1 and CDR2 from the germline V gene are SGHTS and YDEGEE. CDR3 size: 13 residues. V gave up 4 bases and J gave up 1 base, with 8 bases separating them. CDR3 sequence (DNA): TGTGCCAGCAGCCCTTCTCTCCAAGAGACCCAGTACTTC. Protein product: CASSPSLQETQYF. The full variable domain, completed using reference TRBV5-8 and TRBJ2-5, is EAGVTQSPTHLIKTRGQQATLRCSPISGHTSVYWYQQALGLGLQFLLWYDEGEERNRGNFPPRFSGRQFPNYSSELNVNALELEDSALYLCASSPSLQETQYFGPGTRLLVL.

The V call is TRBV2, the J call TRBJ2-6; D unclear. The CDR3 is 14 residues long. V was pared by 7 bases and J by 0 bases, with 7 bases between. In germline, CDR1 is SNHLY, CDR2 FYNNEI. The CDR3 is CASNLNSGANVLTF. CDR3 coding DNA: TGTGCCAGCAACTTGAACTCTGGGGCCAACGTCCTGACTTTC.

The chain is built from TRBV11-2 and TRBJ2-5, with 14 bases identical to TRBD2. The CDR3 is 19 amino acids. V dropped 7 bases and J dropped 1; count of bases not matched to a gene: 14. CDR1 and CDR2 (germline): SGHAT, FQNNGV. The CDR3 nucleotides read TGTGCCAGCAATACCGGGACTAGCGGGGGACCCACCTTCCAAGAGACCCAGTACTTC. This translates into CASNTGTSGGPTFQETQYF.

The rearrangement joins TRBV11-2 to TRBJ1-2, with unresolved D. The CDR3 is 13 residues long. Germline V gene lookup returns CDR1 SGHAT and CDR2 FQNNGV. V was cut by 1 base and J by 4 bases, with 7 bases left in between. In DNA form, the CDR3 reads TGTGCCAGCAGCTTAGGGCGGGCCTATGGCTACACCTTC. Translating gives CASSLGRAYGYTF. Full variable domain (missing parts from reference TRBV11-2 and TRBJ1-2): EAGVAQSPRYKIIEKRQSVAFWCNPISGHATLYWYQQILGQGPKLLIQFQNNGVVDDSQLPKDRFSAERLKGVDSTLKIQPAKLEDSAVYLCASSLGRAYGYTFGSGTRLTVV.

The chain is built from TRBV12-5 and TRBJ2-1; TRBD2 agrees at 7 bases. The germline V gene encodes CDR1 LGHNT and CDR2 FRNRAP. V gave up 6 bases and J gave up 4 bases; unmatched junction bases: 9. This CDR3 is 15 amino acids long. CDR3: CASGPSGGLYNEQFF. The CDR3 DNA is TGTGCTAGTGGCCCTAGCGGTGGCCTTTACAATGAGCAGTTCTTC.

The genes are TRBV7-8 and TRBJ1-6, with TRBD1 matching 8 bases. The CDR3 extends over 15 amino acids. Germline CDR1 is SGHVS and CDR2 is FQNEAQ. The V and J ends lost 3 bases and 10 bases, in that order; junction bases with no gene match: 8. The CDR3, as DNA: TGTGCCAGCAGCTTGGGAACAGGGGGTCGGTCACCCCTCCACTTT. Translation gives CASSLGTGGRSPLHF.

This chain joins TRBV19 and TRBJ2-5; 7 nucleotides align to TRBD2. V trimming: 4 bases; J trimming: 3 bases; junction bases outside the gene matches: 8. This CDR3 spans 15 amino acids. Per germline, CDR1 LNHDA and CDR2 SQIVND (reference sequence). CDR3 in amino acids: CASSTNPGGKETQYF. The CDR3 DNA sequence: TGTGCCAGTAGTACTAATCCCGGGGGGAAAGAGACCCAGTACTTC. The whole variable domain, remainder taken from reference TRBV19 and TRBJ2-5, is DGGITQSPKYLFRKEGQNVTLSCEQNLNHDAMYWYRQDPGQGLRLIYYSQIVNDFQKGDIAEGYSVSREKKESFPLTVTSAQKNPTAFYLCASSTNPGGKETQYFGPGTRLLVL.

This clone was observed a few times. The chain links TRBV7-2 to TRBJ2-7; D may be TRBD2 (6 bases). V lost 1 base, J lost 3 bases, and 10 bases lay in between. Looked up from germline, CDR1 is SGHTA and CDR2 is FQGNSA. The CDR3 is 14 residues long. CDR3 region: CASSLEPGDYEQYF. The CDR3 DNA follows: TGTGCCAGCAGCTTAGAACCGGGGGACTACGAGCAGTACTTC.

The J gene is TRBJ1-1, the V gene TRBV2; 9 bases are shared with TRBD1. V trimming: 6 bases; J trimming: 2 bases; junction bases outside the gene matches: 7. Germline CDR1 is SNHLY and CDR2 is FYNNEI. This CDR3 spans 15 amino acids. The CDR3 region has the DNA TGTGCCAGCAGCGACGGGACAGGGCCCAACACTGAAGCTTTCTTT. Protein sequence: CASSDGTGPNTEAFF.

Turning to this clone: At one of its ends the junction is not consistent with the germline gene, which may arise from a read error. J is TRBJ2-2 and V is TRBV27; 8 bases line up with TRBD2. There are 15 residues in the CDR3. The germline gives CDR1 MNHEY, CDR2 SMNVEV (reference sequence). CDR3: CASRPRRATGGGLFF. DNA of the CDR3: TGTGCCAGCAGACCACGACGGGCGACCGGGGGGGGGCTGTTTTTT.

The V gene is TRBV10-3, the J gene TRBJ1-6; weak D call: TRBD1 (6 bases). There are 15 residues in the CDR3. V was clipped by 0 bases and J by 9 bases, with 12 bases between them. The germline V gene encodes CDR1 ENHRY and CDR2 SYGVKD. CDR3 DNA: TGTGCCATCAGTGAGTCGGGGGGGCGGGGTTCACCCCTCCACTTT. Translated: CAISESGGRGSPLHF.

The chain couples TRBV14 to TRBJ1-1, with 10 bases fitting TRBD1. This CDR3 region has 16 residues. Germline trimming cut 4 bases from V and 3 bases from J; bases unmatched to any gene: 8. Germline lookup yields CDR1 SGHDN and CDR2 FVKESK. The CDR3 spells CASSPTGGWEDTEAFF. Here the CDR3 DNA reads TGTGCCAGCAGCCCGACAGGGGGCTGGGAAGACACTGAAGCTTTCTTT.

The gene calls are TRBV10-1 and TRBJ1-1, with 8 bases that match TRBD1. The CDR3 length is 14 residues. Germline CDR1 is WNHNN and CDR2 is SYGVQD (reference sequence). J lost 2 bases, V lost 4 bases, and 3 bases had no gene match. CDR3 DNA: TGCGCCAGCAGTGCCGGGACAGGCAACACTGAAGCTTTCTTT. It translates to CASSAGTGNTEAFF.

J is TRBJ2-1 and V is TRBV27; TRBD1 matches at 9 bases. The CDR3 has 15 residues. Trimming removed 2 bases from V and 12 bases from J; junction bases left unmatched: 11. CDR1 and CDR2 from the germline V gene are MNHEY and SMNVEV (reference sequence). CDR3 sequence (DNA): TGTGCCAGCAGTTTACTGAGACAGGGGGTCGTTGGGCAGTTCTTC. Translating it yields CASSLLRQGVVGQFF.

This CDR3 reads CASSPVGRKTGELFF. The CDR3 region has the DNA TGTGCCAGCAGCCCAGTGGGCCGGAAAACCGGGGAGCTGTTTTTT. This chain joins TRBV7-9 and TRBJ2-2; no reliable D call. V gave up 5 bases and J gave up 5 bases, with 15 bases separating them. The CDR3 loop spans 15 amino acids. Germline V gene sequence: CDR1 SEHNR, CDR2 FQNEAQ (reference sequence).

The genes are TRBV2 and TRBJ2-1, with 8 positions matching TRBD2. CDR1 and CDR2 (germline): SNHLY, FYNNEI. The CDR3 has 15 residues. Trimming cost V 6 bases and J 10 bases; bases outside gene matches: 14. CDR3 bases: TGTGCCAGCAGGGCTCAGTCGGGAGGGGGGCGAGAGCAGTTCTTC. It translates to CASRAQSGGGREQFF.

This chain connects TRBV12-3 or TRBV12-4 to TRBJ2-7, with no clear D. The CDR3 runs 13 residues. Trimming removed 4 bases from V and 0 bases from J, with 7 bases in between. This chain's CDR3 is CASSYRSSYEQYV. The CDR3 nucleotides read TGTGCCAGCAGTTACCGGAGCTCCTACGAGCAGTACGTC.

The gene calls are TRBV18 and TRBJ2-7; 8 bases align to TRBD2. The CDR3 runs to 15 residues. CDR1 and CDR2 from the germline V gene are KGHSH and LQKENI. Losses at the gene ends were 3 bases for V and 3 bases for J; bases not matched to a gene: 7. CDR3 in amino acids: CASSPEGGGNYEQYF. The CDR3 DNA reads as TGTGCCAGCTCACCGGAGGGCGGGGGGAACTACGAGCAGTACTTC.

This clone has just one count. The gene calls are TRBV7-9 and TRBJ2-3, with 7 positions matching TRBD2. CDR1 is SEHNR, CDR2 FQNEAQ, per germline (reference sequence). J was trimmed by 6 bases and V by 1 base; bases with no gene match: 4. This CDR3 has 14 amino acids. DNA for the CDR3: TGTGCCAGCAGCTTAGGGGACTATTTTGATACGCAGTATTTT. Translating gives CASSLGDYFDTQYF.

The rearrangement links TRBV11-2 to TRBJ2-7; a possible D gene is TRBD1 (6 bases). Trimming took off 3 bases at V and 2 bases at J, with 11 bases between the two ends. Germline CDR1 is SGHAT and CDR2 is FQNNGV. This CDR3 has 14 residues. The CDR3 is CASSFDGTTYEQYF. For the CDR3, the DNA is TGTGCCAGCAGCTTTGATGGGACAACCTACGAGCAGTACTTC.